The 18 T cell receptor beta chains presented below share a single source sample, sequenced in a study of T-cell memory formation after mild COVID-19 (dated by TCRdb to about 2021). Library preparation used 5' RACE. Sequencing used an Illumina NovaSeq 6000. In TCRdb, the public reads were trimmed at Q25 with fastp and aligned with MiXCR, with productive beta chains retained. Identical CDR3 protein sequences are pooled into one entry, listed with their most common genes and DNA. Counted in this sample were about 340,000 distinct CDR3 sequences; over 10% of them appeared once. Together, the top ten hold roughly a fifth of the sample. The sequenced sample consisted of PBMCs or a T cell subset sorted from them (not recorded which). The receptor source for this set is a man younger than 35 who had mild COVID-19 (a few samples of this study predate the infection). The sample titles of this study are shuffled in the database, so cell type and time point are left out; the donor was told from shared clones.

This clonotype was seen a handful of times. CDR3 DNA: TGCAGTGCTACGGGACGGACGAACACTGAAGCTTTCTTT. It is translated as CSATGRTNTEAFF. This sequence joins TRBV20-1 and TRBJ1-1, with a weak D call TRBD1 (5 bases). CDR3 length: 13 amino acids. CDR1 is DFQATT, CDR2 SNEGSKA, per germline (reference sequence). V was cut by 4 bases and J by 1 base, with 10 bases left in between.

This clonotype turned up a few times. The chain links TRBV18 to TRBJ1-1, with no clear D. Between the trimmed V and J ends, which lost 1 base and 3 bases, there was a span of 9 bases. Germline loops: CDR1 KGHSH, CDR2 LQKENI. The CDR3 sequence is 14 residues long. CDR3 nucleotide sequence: TGTGCCAGCTCACCACGGGGATTGGACACTGAAGCTTTCTTT. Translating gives CASSPRGLDTEAFF.

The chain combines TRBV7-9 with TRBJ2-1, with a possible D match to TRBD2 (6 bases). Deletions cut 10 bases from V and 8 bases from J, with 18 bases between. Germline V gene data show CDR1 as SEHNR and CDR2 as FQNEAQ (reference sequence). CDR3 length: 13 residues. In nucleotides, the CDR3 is TGTGCCATCGGCGGCGGGGTATGGGATGAGCAGTTCTTC. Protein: CAIGGGVWDEQFF.

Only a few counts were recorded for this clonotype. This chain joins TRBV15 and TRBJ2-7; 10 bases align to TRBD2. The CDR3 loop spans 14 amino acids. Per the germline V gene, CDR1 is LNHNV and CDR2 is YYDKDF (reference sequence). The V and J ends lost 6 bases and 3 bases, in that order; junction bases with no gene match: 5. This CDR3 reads CATRRTSGDYEQYF. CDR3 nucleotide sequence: TGTGCCACCAGACGGACTAGCGGAGACTACGAGCAGTACTTC. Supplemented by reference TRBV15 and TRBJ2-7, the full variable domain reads DAMVIQNPRYQVTQFGKPVTLSCSQTLNHNVMYWYQQKSSQAPKLLFHYYDKDFNNEADTPDNFQSRRPNTSFCFLDIRSPGLGDTAMYLCATRRTSGDYEQYFGPGTRLTVT.

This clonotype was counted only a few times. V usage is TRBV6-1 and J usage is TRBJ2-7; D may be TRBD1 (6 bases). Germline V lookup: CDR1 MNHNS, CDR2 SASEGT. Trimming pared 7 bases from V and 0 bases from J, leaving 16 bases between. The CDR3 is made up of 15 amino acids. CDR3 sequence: CASTPNAGASYEQYF. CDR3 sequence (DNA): TGTGCCAGCACCCCGAATGCAGGGGCCTCCTACGAGCAGTACTTC.

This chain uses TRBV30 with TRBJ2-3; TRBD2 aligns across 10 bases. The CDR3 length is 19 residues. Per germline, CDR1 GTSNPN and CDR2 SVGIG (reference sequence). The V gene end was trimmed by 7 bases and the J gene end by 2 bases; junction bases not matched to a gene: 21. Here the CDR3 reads CASSGWLAGAKLATDTQYF. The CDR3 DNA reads TGTGCCTCATCAGGTTGGCTAGCGGGGGCGAAGCTCGCCACAGATACGCAGTATTTT.

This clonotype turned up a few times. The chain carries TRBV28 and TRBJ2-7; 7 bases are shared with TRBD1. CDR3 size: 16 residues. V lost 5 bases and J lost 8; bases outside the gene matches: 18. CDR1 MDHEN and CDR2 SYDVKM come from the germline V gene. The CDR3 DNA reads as TGTGCCAGCAGTACCCCCGGGACAGCAAACCTATCGAAGCAGTACTTC. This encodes CASSTPGTANLSKQYF.

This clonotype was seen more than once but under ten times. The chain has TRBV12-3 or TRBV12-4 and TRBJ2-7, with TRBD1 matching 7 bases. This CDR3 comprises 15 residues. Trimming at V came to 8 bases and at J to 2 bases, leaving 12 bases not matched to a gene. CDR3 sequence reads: CASSLGEGATYEQYF. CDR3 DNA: TGTGCCAGCTCCTTGGGAGAGGGGGCAACCTACGAGCAGTACTTC.

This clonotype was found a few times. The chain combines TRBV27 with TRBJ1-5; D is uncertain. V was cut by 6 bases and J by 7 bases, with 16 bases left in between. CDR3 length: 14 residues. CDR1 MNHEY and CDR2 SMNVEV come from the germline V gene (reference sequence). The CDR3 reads CASRIHGVEQPQHF. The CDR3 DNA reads TGTGCCAGCAGGATTCACGGGGTAGAACAGCCCCAGCATTTT.

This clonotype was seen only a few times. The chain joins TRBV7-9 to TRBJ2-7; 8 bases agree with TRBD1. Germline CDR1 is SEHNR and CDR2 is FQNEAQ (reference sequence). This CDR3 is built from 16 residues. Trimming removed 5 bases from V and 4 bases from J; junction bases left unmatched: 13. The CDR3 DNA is TGTGCCAGCAGCGGATCGGACAGGGAAGGGCCTTACGAGCAGTACGTC. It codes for CASSGSDREGPYEQYV.

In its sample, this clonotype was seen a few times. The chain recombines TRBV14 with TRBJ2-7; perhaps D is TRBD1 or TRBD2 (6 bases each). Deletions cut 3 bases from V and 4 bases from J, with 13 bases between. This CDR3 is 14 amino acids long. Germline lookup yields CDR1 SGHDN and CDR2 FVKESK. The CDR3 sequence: CASSHPAGHYEQYF. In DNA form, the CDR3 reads TGTGCCAGCAGCCACCCGGCGGGACATTACGAGCAGTACTTC.

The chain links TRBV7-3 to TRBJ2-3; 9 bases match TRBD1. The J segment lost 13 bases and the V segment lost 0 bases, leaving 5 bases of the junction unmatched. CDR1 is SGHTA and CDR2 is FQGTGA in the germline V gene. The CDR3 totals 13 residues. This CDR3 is CASSLTAGQGEYF. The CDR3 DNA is TGTGCCAGCAGCTTAACGGCGGGACAGGGCGAGTATTTT.

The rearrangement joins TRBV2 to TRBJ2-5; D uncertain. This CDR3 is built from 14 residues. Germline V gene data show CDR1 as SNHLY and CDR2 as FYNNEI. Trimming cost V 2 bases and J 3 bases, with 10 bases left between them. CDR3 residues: CASSERWMEETQYF. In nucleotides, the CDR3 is TGTGCCAGCAGTGAAAGATGGATGGAAGAGACCCAGTACTTC.

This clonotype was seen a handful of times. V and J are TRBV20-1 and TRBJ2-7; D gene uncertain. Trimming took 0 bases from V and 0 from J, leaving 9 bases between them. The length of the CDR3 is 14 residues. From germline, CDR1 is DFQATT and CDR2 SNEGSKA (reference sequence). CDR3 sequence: CSAREDAASYEQYF. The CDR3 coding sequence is TGCAGTGCTAGAGAGGATGCAGCCTCCTACGAGCAGTACTTC.

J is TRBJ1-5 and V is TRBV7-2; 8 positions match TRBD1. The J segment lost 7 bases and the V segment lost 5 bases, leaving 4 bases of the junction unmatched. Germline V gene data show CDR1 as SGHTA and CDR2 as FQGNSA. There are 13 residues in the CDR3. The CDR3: CASSLRQGQPQHF. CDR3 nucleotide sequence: TGTGCCAGCAGCCTCCGACAGGGGCAGCCCCAGCATTTT.

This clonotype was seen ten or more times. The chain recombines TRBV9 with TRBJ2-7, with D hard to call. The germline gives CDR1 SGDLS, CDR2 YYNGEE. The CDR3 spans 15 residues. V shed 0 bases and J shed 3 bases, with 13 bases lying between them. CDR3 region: CASSVAGEGYYEQYF. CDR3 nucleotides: TGTGCCAGCAGCGTAGCTGGGGAAGGGTACTACGAGCAGTACTTC. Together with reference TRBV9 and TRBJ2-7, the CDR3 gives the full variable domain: DSGVTQTPKHLITATGQRVTLRCSPRSGDLSVYWYQQSLDQGLQFLIQYYNGEERAKGNILERFSAQQFPDLHSELNLSSLELGDSALYFCASSVAGEGYYEQYFGPGTRLTVT.

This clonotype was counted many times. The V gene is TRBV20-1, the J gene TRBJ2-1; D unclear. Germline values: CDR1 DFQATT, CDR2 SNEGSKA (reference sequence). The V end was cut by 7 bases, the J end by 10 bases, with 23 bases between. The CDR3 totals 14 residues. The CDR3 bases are TGCAGTGGACCTCCGCTCCTCGGGTCCCGCGAGCAGTTCTTC. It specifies CSGPPLLGSREQFF.

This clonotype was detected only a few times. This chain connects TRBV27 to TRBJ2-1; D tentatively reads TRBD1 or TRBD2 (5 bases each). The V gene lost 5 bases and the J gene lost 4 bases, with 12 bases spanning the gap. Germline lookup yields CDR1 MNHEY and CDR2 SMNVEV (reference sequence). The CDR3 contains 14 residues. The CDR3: CASSLRGRYNEQFF. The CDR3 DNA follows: TGTGCCAGCAGTCTTCGGGGCCGTTACAATGAGCAGTTCTTC.